Below are 20 T cell receptor beta chains sequenced from a single sample in a study of T cell responses to AZD1222 COVID-19 vaccine. Sequencing was performed with immunoSEQ multiplex PCR; in TCRdb, only in-frame clones are kept and a portion is missing. The repertoire has approximately 110,000 clones, roughly 91% of them found once; the top ten carry nearly 4.5%. The source material was peripheral blood, sampled on day 0 of AZD1222 vaccination. These receptors were collected from an adult in good health.

This clone occurred many times. The chain is built from TRBV5-6 and TRBJ2-5; TRBD2 matches at 10 bases. This CDR3 comprises 16 residues. V gave up 0 bases and J gave up 4 bases; unmatched junction bases: 6. The germline V gene has CDR1 SGHDT and CDR2 YYEEEE. The CDR3 loop reads CASSLAPAGGRETQYF. CDR3 bases: TGTGCCAGCAGCTTGGCTCCAGCGGGAGGGCGAGAGACCCAGTACTTC.

The V gene is TRBV5-8, the J gene TRBJ2-6; D ambiguous. The CDR3 runs to 16 residues. V lost 1 base to trimming and J lost 2 bases, with 10 bases between them. Per germline, CDR1 SGHTS and CDR2 YDEGEE. The CDR3 is CASSLWDTTGANVLTF. The CDR3 bases are TGTGCCAGCAGCTTGTGGGATACTACTGGGGCCAACGTCCTGACTTTC.

This clone occurred a few times. CDR3 loop: CTSKKTGDNQPQHF. Here the CDR3 DNA reads TGCACCAGCAAAAAGACAGGGGATAATCAGCCCCAGCATTTT. The V call is TRBV1, the J call TRBJ1-5; the tabulated D call, TRBD1, remains unverified against the DNA. TRBV1 is described as a pseudogene. The CDR3 is 14 residues long.

This chain uses TRBV6-1 with TRBJ2-7, with D perhaps matching TRBD2 (7 bases). The V gene's germline CDR1 is MNHNS and CDR2 SASEGT. V dropped 2 bases and J dropped 5 bases, with 13 bases sitting between them. This CDR3 has 14 residues. The CDR3: CASSERGGSDEQYF. CDR3 sequence (DNA): TGTGCCAGCAGTGAAAGGGGGGGATCGGACGAGCAGTACTTC.

The rearrangement joins TRBV6-5 to TRBJ1-2; TRBD1 might be the D (5 bases). The CDR3 sequence is 11 residues long. Germline V CDR1 and CDR2: MNHEY, SVGAGI. Trimming pared 4 bases from V and 6 bases from J, leaving 6 bases between. The CDR3 loop reads CASSSRDGYTF. The CDR3 coding sequence is TGTGCCAGCAGTTCCAGGGATGGCTACACCTTC.

The J gene is TRBJ1-3, the V gene TRBV7-2; D gene uncertain. V lost 11 bases and J 0 bases, leaving 14 bases between the germline ends. The CDR3 extends over 14 amino acids. Germline V gene lookup returns CDR1 SGHTA and CDR2 FQGNSA. The CDR3 spells CAARRESSGNTIYF. The CDR3 nucleotides are TGTGCCGCCCGGAGGGAGAGCTCTGGAAACACCATATATTTT.

This chain links TRBV6-5 with TRBJ2-7; TRBD2 matches 12 bases. V lost 6 bases, J lost 4 bases, and 7 bases stayed unmatched. This CDR3 is built from 15 residues. Germline CDR1 MNHEY, CDR2 SVGAGI. DNA of the CDR3: TGTGCCAGCAGACCACTAGCGGGAGGCTCATACGAGCAGTACTTC. As protein: CASRPLAGGSYEQYF.

This sequence joins TRBV2 and TRBJ2-2; 11 bases match TRBD2. V dropped 4 bases and J dropped 4; count of bases not matched to a gene: 8. Germline-derived CDR1 and CDR2 are SNHLY and FYNNEI. This CDR3 is 17 amino acids long. The CDR3 DNA reads TGTGCCAGCAGTGTCCCGCCCGGGACTAGCGGCACCGGGGAGCTGTTTTTT. This sequence encodes CASSVPPGTSGTGELFF.

The chain combines TRBV2 with TRBJ1-1; D is ambiguous. With 4 bases removed from V and 3 bases from J, the gap between germline ends came to 9 bases. CDR3 length: 13 amino acids. CDR1 and CDR2 (germline): SNHLY, FYNNEI. CDR3 amino acids: CASSAGFDTEAFF. As DNA, the CDR3 is TGTGCCAGCAGTGCTGGGTTCGACACTGAAGCTTTCTTT.

The V call is TRBV5-4, the J call TRBJ1-2; TRBD1 might be the D (5 bases). V lost 2 bases to trimming and J lost 8 bases, with 13 bases between them. The CDR3 runs to 13 residues. Looked up from germline, CDR1 is SGHNT and CDR2 is YYREEE (reference sequence). The CDR3 loop reads CASSFWDRGGYTF. CDR3 nucleotide sequence: TGTGCCAGCAGCTTCTGGGACCGGGGCGGCTACACCTTC. Drawing the rest from reference TRBV5-4 and TRBJ1-2, the complete variable domain is ETGVTQSPTHLIKTRGQQVTLRCSSQSGHNTVSWYQQALGQGPQFIFQYYREEENGRGNFPPRFSGLQFPNYSSELNVNALELDDSALYLCASSFWDRGGYTFGSGTRLTVV.

This clone was seen a single time. V is TRBV12-5 and J is TRBJ2-7; a weak D match, TRBD2 (7 bases). Per the germline V gene, CDR1 is LGHNT and CDR2 is FRNRAP. With 0 bases removed from V and 6 bases from J, the gap between germline ends came to 18 bases. This CDR3 spans 16 amino acids. CDR3 sequence: CASGLVHAGAMGEQYF. CDR3 DNA: TGTGCTAGTGGTTTGGTACATGCGGGGGCCATGGGCGAGCAGTACTTC.

The chain is built from TRBV18 and TRBJ1-2; D is uncertain. Per the germline V gene, CDR1 is KGHSH and CDR2 is LQKENI. Trimming removed 0 bases from V and 2 bases from J, with 7 bases in between. CDR3 length equals 14 residues. As DNA, the CDR3 is TGTGCCAGCTCACCACCTAACGGCAACTATGGCTACACCTTC. Protein sequence: CASSPPNGNYGYTF.

The chain employs TRBV29-1 and TRBJ2-3; D might be TRBD1 (6 bases). From germline, CDR1 is SQVTM and CDR2 ANQGSEA. The CDR3 runs to 16 residues. V was trimmed by 3 bases and J by 3 bases, leaving 19 bases between them. CDR3 sequence reads: CSVDKTGTWTTDTQYF. CDR3 sequence (DNA): TGCAGCGTTGATAAAACCGGGACATGGACGACAGATACGCAGTATTTT.

The CDR3 coding sequence is TGTGCCAGCAGCCTAAGGGGGCCTAACTATGGCTACACCTTC. It encodes CASSLRGPNYGYTF. V usage is TRBV6-4 and J usage is TRBJ1-2; 7 nucleotides align to TRBD1. This CDR3 has 14 residues. V was clipped by 6 bases and J by 0 bases; unmatched bases: 4. Germline assignment: CDR1 MRHNA and CDR2 SNTAGT.

This chain connects TRBV6-2 or TRBV6-3 to TRBJ2-1; the match to TRBD2 covers 9 bases. V lost 2 bases, J lost 2 bases, and 13 bases stayed unmatched. Germline V gene lookup returns CDR1 MNHEY and CDR2 SVGEGT. The CDR3 has 19 amino acids. CDR3 loop: CASSYTTGRAGGPYNEQFF. The CDR3 coding sequence is TGTGCCAGCAGTTACACGACGGGAAGGGCGGGAGGGCCCTACAATGAGCAGTTCTTC.

The table lists this clone with a few counts. The chain uses TRBV7-9 and TRBJ2-4, with D perhaps matching TRBD1 (5 bases). The V gene lost 3 bases and the J gene lost 5 bases, with 5 bases spanning the gap. The CDR3 is made up of 12 amino acids. Germline CDR1 is SEHNR and CDR2 is FQNEAQ (reference sequence). The CDR3 spells CASSFRENIQYF. In nucleotides, the CDR3 is TGTGCCAGCAGCTTCAGGGAAAACATTCAGTACTTC.

The gene calls are TRBV12-3 or TRBV12-4 and TRBJ2-2; D is undetermined. The CDR3 totals 13 residues. With 2 bases removed from V and 6 bases from J, the gap between germline ends came to 7 bases. The CDR3 region is CASSLLGAGELFF. In DNA form, the CDR3 reads TGTGCCAGCAGTTTACTTGGGGCCGGGGAGCTGTTTTTT.

The J gene is TRBJ2-1, the V gene TRBV4-1; TRBD2 might be the D (6 bases). The CDR3 consists of 16 residues. The germline CDR1 and CDR2 sequences are MGHRA and YSYEKL. Trimming removed 3 bases from V and 8 bases from J, with 20 bases in between. In DNA, the CDR3 is TGCGCCAGCAGCCAGCCCACGGGAGCCCGTGGGCATGAGCAGTTCTTC. This codes for CASSQPTGARGHEQFF.

The V gene is TRBV27, the J gene TRBJ1-1; possible D gene TRBD1, 5 bases. The V gene lost 3 bases and the J gene lost 4 bases, with 18 bases spanning the gap. The CDR3 has 16 residues. Germline lookup yields CDR1 MNHEY and CDR2 SMNVEV (reference sequence). CDR3 amino acids: CASSLHSRGSGTEAFF. In DNA, the CDR3 is TGTGCCAGCAGTTTGCATTCGAGGGGCTCAGGCACTGAAGCTTTCTTT.

The chain couples TRBV7-2 to TRBJ2-1, with D hard to call. Trimming took 2 bases from V and 4 from J, leaving 12 bases between them. In germline, CDR1 is SGHTA, CDR2 FQGNSA. The length of the CDR3 is 15 residues. The chain's CDR3 is CASSLLPQNYNEQFF. CDR3 sequence (DNA): TGTGCCAGCAGCTTATTACCCCAAAATTACAATGAGCAGTTCTTC.